A selection of T cell receptor beta chains follows, all from one sample in a study of T cell responses to AZD1222 COVID-19 vaccine. Measured with immunoSEQ multiplex PCR; TCRdb has only the in-frame clones, and not every one. This listing includes about 140,000 clones. The sequenced sample was peripheral blood. These receptor sequences come from an adult in good health. Both conserved end residues are part of each CDR3. A D gene is named only where the DNA matches it firmly.

v_call,d_call,j_call,cdr3_aa,cdr3_nt
TRBV18,-,TRBJ1-4,CASSPGAANEKLFF,TGTGCCAGCTCACCAGGGGCAGCTAATGAAAAACTGTTTTTT
TRBV19,-,TRBJ2-3,CASSTRTDTQYF,TGTGCCAGTAGTACTCGCACAGATACGCAGTATTTT
TRBV19,-,TRBJ2-3,CASSPGRTPSTDTQYF,TGTGCCAGTTCCCCAGGGCGGACTCCAAGCACAGATACGCAGTATTTT
TRBV28,-,TRBJ1-6,CASSSNNSPLHF,TGTGCCAGCAGTTCGAATAATTCACCCCTCCACTTT
TRBV28,-,TRBJ1-5,CASSLSLGSRANSNQPQHF,TGTGCCAGCAGTTTATCCCTCGGGAGCCGGGCGAATAGCAATCAGCCCCAGCATTTT
TRBV6-5,-,TRBJ1-4,CASLPQPGSPKLFF,TGTGCCAGTTTGCCGCAGCCTGGTTCGCCAAAACTGTTTTTT
TRBV4-2,-,TRBJ1-2,CASSQGLSNQPYGYTF,TGTGCCAGCAGCCAAGGGTTGTCCAACCAGCCCTATGGCTACACCTTC
TRBV13,-,TRBJ1-2,CASSLREQRDYGYTF,TGTGCCAGCAGCCTACGGGAACAGAGAGACTATGGCTACACCTTC
TRBV5-1,-,TRBJ1-4,CASSTHLPRAGGLAGGEKLFF,TGCGCCAGCAGCACACACCTCCCGCGCGCGGGAGGGTTGGCCGGGGGTGAAAAACTGTTTTTT
TRBV7-6,-,TRBJ1-4,CASSLAGPGSSVGKLFF,TGTGCCAGCAGCTTAGCGGGGCCAGGGTCATCGGTCGGAAAACTGTTTTTT
TRBV5-1,-,TRBJ2-2,CASSLEGQINTGELFF,TGCGCCAGCAGCTTGGAGGGACAAATAAACACCGGGGAGCTGTTTTTT
TRBV7-3,-,TRBJ1-2,CASSLTPGGQYGYTF,TGTGCCAGCAGCTTAACGCCGGGGGGCCAATATGGCTACACCTTC
TRBV27,TRBD2,TRBJ2-5,CASSSTSGGKETQYF,TGTGCCAGCAGTTCCACTAGCGGGGGGAAAGAGACCCAGTACTTC
TRBV7-8,-,TRBJ2-7,CASSLGTFSYEQYF,TGTGCCAGCAGCTTAGGGACTTTTTCCTACGAGCAGTACTTC
TRBV6-2/TRBV6-3,-,TRBJ1-6,CASSWADNSPLHF,TGTGCCAGCAGTTGGGCTGATAATTCACCCCTCCACTTT
TRBV6-2/TRBV6-3,TRBD2,TRBJ2-1,CASSYEVAGIYNEQFF,TGTGCCAGCAGTTACGAGGTAGCGGGGATCTACAATGAGCAGTTCTTC
TRBV6-5,TRBD2,TRBJ2-2,CASRDLSGVDGELFF,TGTGCCAGCAGGGACTTAAGCGGGGTGGACGGGGAGCTGTTTTTT
TRBV10-3,-,TRBJ1-1,CAISESTSIEAFF,TGTGCCATCAGTGAGTCGACTAGTATTGAAGCTTTCTTT
TRBV4-1,-,TRBJ2-1,CASGGGNLYNEQFF,TGCGCCAGCGGCGGCGGGAATCTCTACAATGAGCAGTTCTTC
TRBV12-3/TRBV12-4,-,TRBJ2-7,CASSLELRDEQYF,TGTGCCAGCAGTTTAGAGTTAAGAGACGAGCAGTACTTC
TRBV7-3,-,TRBJ2-6,CASSQTGLLSGANVLTF,TGTGCCAGCAGCCAGACAGGCCTACTCTCTGGGGCCAACGTCCTGACTTTC
TRBV19,-,TRBJ1-2,CASSIRRAANYGYTF,TGTGCCAGTAGTATCAGGAGGGCGGCTAACTATGGCTACACCTTC
TRBV19,TRBD1,TRBJ1-2,CASSITGAANYGYTF,TGTGCCAGTAGTATAACAGGGGCGGCTAACTATGGCTACACCTTC
TRBV3-1/TRBV3-2,-,TRBJ2-5,CASSQVLGGPDETQYF,TGTGCCAGCAGCCAAGTACTCGGGGGGCCCGATGAGACCCAGTACTTC
TRBV5-1,TRBD1,TRBJ1-2,CASSPNPRTGPNYGYTF,TGCGCCAGCAGCCCCAATCCAAGGACAGGGCCTAACTATGGCTACACCTTC
TRBV2,-,TRBJ1-1,CASSGSVVGGGSTEAFF,TGTGCCAGCAGTGGTAGCGTAGTCGGAGGGGGTAGTACTGAAGCTTTCTTT
TRBV6-4,-,TRBJ1-2,CASSPGSSNYGYTF,TGTGCCAGCAGTCCAGGATCCTCTAACTATGGCTACACCTTC
TRBV6-5,-,TRBJ1-5,CASSKTAAGGQPQHF,TGTGCCAGCAGTAAGACCGCCGCGGGTGGTCAGCCCCAGCATTTT
TRBV28,TRBD1,TRBJ2-3,CASSRIVGQGPDTQYF,TGTGCCAGCAGCCGAATTGTGGGACAGGGCCCAGATACGCAGTATTTT
TRBV5-6,-,TRBJ1-4,CASSSAGLHFEKLFF,TGTGCCAGCAGCTCAGCGGGACTACATTTCGAAAAACTGTTTTTT
TRBV6-1,-,TRBJ1-5,CASSEDKKSNQPQHF,TGTGCCAGCAGTGAAGACAAAAAGAGCAATCAGCCCCAGCATTTT
TRBV7-2,TRBD1,TRBJ1-4,CASSYSGGATNEKLFF,TGTGCCAGCAGCTATTCAGGGGGCGCAACTAATGAAAAACTGTTTTTT
TRBV12-3/TRBV12-4,-,TRBJ2-7,CASSSGAYEQYF,TGTGCCAGCAGTTCAGGGGCCTACGAGCAGTACTTC
TRBV7-9,-,TRBJ2-1,CASSSTLNEQFF,TGTGCCAGCAGCTCCACCCTGAATGAGCAGTTCTTC
TRBV9,-,TRBJ2-3,CASSDGQTFTDTQYF,TGTGCCAGCAGCGATGGACAGACCTTCACAGATACGCAGTATTTT
TRBV6-5,TRBD1,TRBJ1-2,CASRPDRENGYTF,TGTGCCAGCAGGCCCGACAGGGAGAACGGCTACACCTTC
TRBV29-1,-,TRBJ1-1,CSAAPLTEAFF,TGCAGCGCGGCTCCGCTTACTGAAGCTTTCTTT
TRBV19,TRBD2,TRBJ2-2,CASAGRDTGELFF,TGTGCCAGTGCGGGGAGGGACACCGGGGAGCTGTTTTTT
TRBV5-1,TRBD1,TRBJ2-3,CASSWGHTGGTDTQYF,TGCGCCAGCAGCTGGGGCCACACAGGGGGTACGGATACGCAGTATTTT
TRBV5-1,-,TRBJ2-3,CASSLEAPRDTQYF,TGCGCCAGCAGCTTGGAAGCACCCAGAGATACGCAGTATTTT
TRBV25-1,TRBD1,TRBJ2-7,CASSEDRAGSSEQYF,TGTGCCAGCAGTGAGGACAGGGCCGGCTCCTCCGAGCAGTACTTC
TRBV11-2,-,TRBJ1-1,CASSPGGNTEAFF,TGTGCCAGCAGCCCGGGGGGGAACACTGAAGCTTTCTTT
TRBV7-8,TRBD1,TRBJ1-1,CASSLNRGMVNTEAFF,TGTGCCAGCAGCTTAAACAGGGGAATGGTGAACACTGAAGCTTTCTTT
TRBV5-6,TRBD1,TRBJ1-2,CASSSGTGANYGYTF,TGTGCCAGCAGCTCCGGAACAGGGGCCAACTATGGCTACACCTTC
TRBV5-8,TRBD2,TRBJ2-1,CASSATSGGKGRNEQFF,TGTGCCAGCAGCGCCACTAGCGGAGGAAAAGGGCGCAATGAGCAGTTCTTC
TRBV7-8,-,TRBJ1-1,CASSPHGRVSRSTEAFF,TGTGCCAGCAGCCCCCATGGGCGGGTAAGCCGGAGCACTGAAGCTTTCTTT
TRBV19,-,TRBJ2-1,CASSPRSYNEQFF,TGTGCCAGTAGTCCCCGGTCCTACAATGAGCAGTTCTTC
TRBV3-1/TRBV3-2,TRBD1,TRBJ2-1,CASSQVRTGANEQFF,TGTGCCAGCAGCCAAGTTCGGACAGGAGCCAATGAGCAGTTCTTC
TRBV2,TRBD1,TRBJ2-3,CASCRDRGISDTQYF,TGTGCCAGCTGCCGGGACAGGGGTATCTCAGATACGCAGTATTTT
TRBV2,-,TRBJ1-3,CASSVGGSGNTIYF,TGTGCCAGCAGTGTTGGGGGCTCTGGAAACACCATATATTTT
TRBV10-3,-,TRBJ2-5,CAISESGAEETQYF,TGTGCCATCAGTGAGTCAGGGGCGGAAGAGACCCAGTACTTC
TRBV7-9,-,TRBJ2-4,CASSLNHLELYF,TGTGCCAGCAGCTTAAACCACTTAGAGCTGTACTTC